This T cell receptor beta chain came from a study of OX40 agonist ivuxolimab in advanced cancers. As for the study in general: Patients were given ivuxolimab, an antibody that agonizes OX40 (CD134). One hepatocellular carcinoma and a couple of cutaneous melanoma patients partially responded.

The protocol was immunoSEQ multiplex PCR, while the TCRdb copy is restricted to in-frame clones and leaves out a portion. Among around 72,000 clones listed, 70% to 90% were seen once. The source of this sequence is an adult with an advanced solid tumor such as melanoma, head and neck, liver or kidney cancer. Sequenced here: CD4+ or CD8+ T cells sorted from blood, sampled in a trial of the OX40 agonist ivuxolimab.

The CDR3 bases are TGTGCCAGCAGCTTCACTAGCGAACCCTACGAGCAGTACTTC. The encoded protein is CASSFTSEPYEQYF. The V and J genes are TRBV7-9 and TRBJ2-5; 7 bases align to TRBD2. The assigned J gene may be wrong: the sequence end matches TRBJ2-7 better. Germline values: CDR1 SEHNR, CDR2 FQNEAQ (reference sequence). The CDR3 sequence is 14 residues long.